This T cell receptor (beta chain) derives from a study of shared clonotypes between healthy human individuals. With 5 bases removed from V and 1 base from J, the gap between germline ends came to 8 bases. CDR1 is SEHNR and CDR2 is FQNEAQ in the germline V gene (reference sequence). The CDR3 loop spans 14 amino acids. Some clones are missing from TCRdb's copy, which holds only in-frame ones; the method was immunoSEQ multiplex PCR. Among 2 million to 2.5 million clones, roughly 95% were seen once, and the ten largest hold approximately 0.13%. Donors, healthy HIV-negative adults, lacked recent acute infections or vaccinations.

Material: naive CD4+ T cells sorted from blood. Subset indicated: CD45RA+ positively selected. This TCR came from a man in his late teens or twenties in good health. The rearrangement links TRBV7-9 to TRBJ2-2; tentatively, D is TRBD1 or TRBD2 (5 bases each). In DNA form, the CDR3 reads TGTGCCAGCAGCCAGGGACGGAACACCGGGGAGCTGTTTTTT. Amino acid sequence: CASSQGRNTGELFF.